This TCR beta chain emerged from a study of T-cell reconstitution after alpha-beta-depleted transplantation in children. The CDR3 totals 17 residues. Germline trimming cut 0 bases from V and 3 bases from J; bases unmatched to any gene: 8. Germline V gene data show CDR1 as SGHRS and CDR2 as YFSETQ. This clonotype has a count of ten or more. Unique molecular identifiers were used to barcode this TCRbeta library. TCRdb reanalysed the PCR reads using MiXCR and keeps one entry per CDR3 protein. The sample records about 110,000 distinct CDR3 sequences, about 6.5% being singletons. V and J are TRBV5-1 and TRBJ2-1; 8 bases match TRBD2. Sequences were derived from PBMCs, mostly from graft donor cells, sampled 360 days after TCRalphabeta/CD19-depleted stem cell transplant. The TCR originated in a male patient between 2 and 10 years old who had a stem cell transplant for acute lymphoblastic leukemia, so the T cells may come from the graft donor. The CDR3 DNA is TGCGCCAGCAGCTTGGCCCCACTAGCGGTCCGCTACAATGAGCAGTTCTTC. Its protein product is CASSLAPLAVRYNEQFF. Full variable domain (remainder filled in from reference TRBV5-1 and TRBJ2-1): KAGVTQTPRYLIKTRGQQVTLSCSPISGHRSVSWYQQTPGQGLQFLFEYFSETQRNKGNFPGRFSGRQFSNSRSEMNVSTLELGDSALYLCASSLAPLAVRYNEQFFGPGTRLTVL.